Listed here are 26 T cell receptor beta chains from one sample, sequenced in a study of cytomegalovirus exposure and HLA in healthy donors. Repertoires were generated with immunoSEQ multiplex PCR, while TCRdb's copy carries only in-frame clones and drops some. The sample gives approximately 150,000 clones, more than 70% of which show up once; around 9.6% is in the top ten. The material sequenced was PBMCs. These TCRs come from a man aged 30-40 years in good health and CMV-seropositive.

The rearrangement links TRBV7-2 to TRBJ1-5; 8 nucleotides match TRBD1. V gave up 0 bases and J gave up 0 bases; unmatched junction bases: 4. Looked up from germline, CDR1 is SGHTA and CDR2 is FQGNSA. The CDR3 extends over 17 amino acids. CDR3 protein: CASSLARQGYSNQPQHF. Written as DNA, the CDR3 is TGTGCCAGCAGCTTAGCCCGACAGGGGTATAGCAATCAGCCCCAGCATTTT.

The V gene is TRBV13, the J gene TRBJ1-2, with 7 positions matching TRBD1. Germline V gene sequence: CDR1 PRHDT, CDR2 FYEKMQ (reference sequence). CDR3 length equals 14 residues. J gave up 8 bases and V 4 bases, and 10 bases lay outside the gene matches. The DNA of the CDR3 is TGTGCCAGCAGCTCGACCCGGACAGGAAACGGCTACACCTTC. Translating it yields CASSSTRTGNGYTF.

The chain combines TRBV5-4 with TRBJ1-6; D remains unclear. The germline V gene encodes CDR1 SGHNT and CDR2 YYREEE (reference sequence). The CDR3 contains 15 residues. With 0 bases removed from V and 9 bases from J, the gap between germline ends came to 13 bases. CDR3 sequence reads: CASSLAGQGRSPLHF. CDR3 DNA sequence: TGTGCCAGCAGCTTGGCGGGTCAAGGTCGTTCACCCCTCCACTTT.

The V and J genes are TRBV19 and TRBJ1-5, with 7 bases lining up with TRBD1. Germline CDR1 LNHDA, CDR2 SQIVND (reference sequence). With V trimmed by 3 bases and J by 3 bases, 5 bases remained unmatched. This CDR3 contains 15 residues. The CDR3 loop reads CASSIDRADNQPQHF. The CDR3 nucleotides read TGTGCCAGTAGTATCGACAGGGCCGACAATCAGCCCCAGCATTTT.

The chain joins TRBV9 to TRBJ2-3; 10 bases fit TRBD1. The CDR3 consists of 19 residues. V was pared by 5 bases and J by 1 base, with 16 bases of the junction left unmatched. CDR1 and CDR2 from the germline V gene are SGDLS and YYNGEE. CDR3 amino acids: CASSGYYRDRGSGTDTQYF. The CDR3 coding sequence is TGTGCCAGCAGTGGATACTACCGGGACAGGGGCTCTGGCACAGATACGCAGTATTTT.

This clone was counted only a few times. DNA of the CDR3: TGTGCCTGGAGTGTACACGATCAGCCCCAGCATTTT. Translation gives CAWSVHDQPQHF. This rearrangement joins TRBV30 to TRBJ1-5; no reliable D call. CDR1 is GTSNPN and CDR2 is SVGIG in the germline V gene (reference sequence). V lost 0 bases, J lost 5 bases, and 5 bases lay in between. This CDR3 spans 12 amino acids.

The V call is TRBV5-6, the J call TRBJ2-1; D possibly corresponds to TRBD2 (5 bases). There are 12 residues in the CDR3. From germline, CDR1 is SGHDT and CDR2 YYEEEE. V was clipped by 3 bases and J by 8 bases, with 9 bases between them. The CDR3 region is CASSSGIYEQFF. DNA for the CDR3: TGTGCCAGCAGCTCGGGAATCTATGAGCAGTTCTTC.

The chain joins TRBV7-2 to TRBJ1-6; D remains ambiguous. V lost 4 bases and J lost 8, with 3 bases in between. The CDR3 has 11 residues. CDR1 and CDR2 from the germline V gene are SGHTA and FQGNSA. The CDR3 DNA follows: TGTGCCAGCAGCTCCTATTCACCCCTCCACTTT. The encoded protein is CASSSYSPLHF.

V and J are TRBV14 and TRBJ2-4; 10 bases map to TRBD1. The germline V gene has CDR1 SGHDN and CDR2 FVKESK. The trim removed 0 bases at V and 2 bases at J, leaving 7 bases unmatched. The CDR3 loop spans 18 amino acids. The CDR3 region is CASSQEGGQGVPKNIQYF. The CDR3 DNA reads TGTGCCAGCAGCCAAGAGGGCGGACAGGGGGTTCCCAAAAACATTCAGTACTTC.

This clone appeared once. The rearrangement links TRBV4-1 to TRBJ2-2, with D perhaps matching TRBD2 (7 bases). Per germline, CDR1 MGHRA and CDR2 YSYEKL. Trimming took 5 bases from V and 6 from J, leaving 13 bases between them. There are 14 residues in the CDR3. CDR3: CASSARGGAGELFF. The CDR3 bases are TGCGCCAGCAGCGCCCGAGGGGGGGCCGGGGAGCTGTTTTTT.

V and J are TRBV7-3 and TRBJ2-3; possibly TRBD2 for D (6 bases). V shed 5 bases and J shed 3 bases, with 9 bases lying between them. The CDR3 spans 13 residues. CDR1 is SGHTA and CDR2 is FQGTGA in the germline V gene. The CDR3 spells CASSRGYTDTQYF. The CDR3 nucleotides are TGTGCCAGCAGCCGGGGGTATACAGATACGCAGTATTTT.

The V and J genes are TRBV10-2 and TRBJ2-7; 8 nucleotides line up with TRBD1. Germline trimming cut 3 bases from V and 6 bases from J; bases unmatched to any gene: 7. CDR3 length equals 14 residues. Germline values: CDR1 WSHSY, CDR2 SAAADI. CDR3 sequence: CASSDIAGGSEQYF. The CDR3 region has the DNA TGCGCCAGCAGTGATATAGCAGGGGGCTCCGAGCAGTACTTC.

This rearrangement joins TRBV7-2 to TRBJ2-7, with D possibly being TRBD2 (6 bases). The V gene's germline CDR1 is SGHTA and CDR2 FQGNSA. This CDR3 region has 16 residues. V dropped 2 bases and J dropped 6 bases, with 20 bases sitting between them. CDR3 amino acids: CASSLWGSRSGGEQYF. The CDR3 coding sequence is TGTGCCAGCAGCTTATGGGGTTCAAGGTCCGGGGGCGAGCAGTACTTC.

The rearrangement joins TRBV5-1 to TRBJ2-1; 8 nucleotides align to TRBD2. The germline CDR1 and CDR2 sequences are SGHRS and YFSETQ. The CDR3 spans 15 residues. After removal of 3 bases from V and 6 bases from J, the junction contained 8 bases not matched to a gene. The CDR3 DNA is TGCGCCAGCAGCTCCTTCGGGACTAGAGCCAATGAGCAGTTCTTC. Translating it yields CASSSFGTRANEQFF.

J is TRBJ2-5 and V is TRBV7-2, with D perhaps matching TRBD1 (5 bases). The CDR3 runs 16 residues. Trimming removed 1 base from V and 1 base from J, with 13 bases in between. CDR1 is SGHTA, CDR2 FQGNSA, per germline. DNA for the CDR3: TGTGCCAGCAGCTTAGGGGGCTCCAGCGCCCAAGAGACCCAGTACTTC. Its protein is CASSLGGSSAQETQYF.

The rearrangement uses TRBV27 and TRBJ2-3; TRBD2 aligns across 8 bases. The CDR3 is 16 amino acids. CDR1 is MNHEY and CDR2 is SMNVEV in the germline V gene (reference sequence). V shed 2 bases, J shed 4 bases, and the junction held 8 bases outside the gene matches. CDR3 residues: CASSLNTAREADTQYF. DNA for the CDR3: TGTGCCAGCAGTTTAAATACAGCGCGGGAGGCAGATACGCAGTATTTT.

The rearrangement joins TRBV30 to TRBJ2-1; 11 bases are a match to TRBD1. This CDR3 has 13 amino acids. Germline V gene data show CDR1 as GTSNPN and CDR2 as SVGIG (reference sequence). Trimming at V came to 8 bases and at J to 10 bases, leaving 10 bases not matched to a gene. CDR3 region: CARDRGSRREQFF. The CDR3 DNA is TGTGCCAGGGACAGGGGGAGTCGTAGGGAGCAGTTCTTC.

The rearrangement joins TRBV28 to TRBJ2-7; 11 bases match TRBD1. CDR1 and CDR2 (germline): MDHEN, SYDVKM. CDR3 length: 14 residues. The trim removed 6 bases at V and 7 bases at J, leaving 8 bases unmatched. The CDR3 spells CASRTGQGVFEQYF. The DNA of the CDR3 is TGTGCCAGCAGGACGGGACAGGGGGTCTTTGAGCAGTACTTC.

This chain links TRBV2 with TRBJ1-2; D uncertain. This CDR3 contains 13 residues. CDR1 and CDR2 from the germline V gene are SNHLY and FYNNEI. V was pared by 5 bases and J by 7 bases, with 14 bases between. The CDR3 DNA follows: TGTGCCAGCAGTCAAGAGTTATCGGGTGGCTACACCTTC. Translation gives CASSQELSGGYTF.

A note on this clone: Different DNA sequences within this sample yield the same CDR3. This chain links TRBV30 with TRBJ1-2, with a tentative D call TRBD1 (5 bases). The V and J ends lost 0 bases and 7 bases respectively, with 15 bases between them. In germline, CDR1 is GTSNPN, CDR2 SVGIG (reference sequence). The CDR3 has 14 residues. The CDR3 region is CAWSVGRGVGGYTF. In DNA, the CDR3 is TGTGCCTGGAGTGTGGGGCGGGGGGTCGGTGGCTACACCTTC.

This clone was seen just once. This sequence joins TRBV7-6 and TRBJ2-3; 10 bases are shared with TRBD2. From germline, CDR1 is SGHVS and CDR2 FNYEAQ. V shed 8 bases and J 9 bases; nucleotides not matched to a gene: 11. The CDR3 sequence is 14 residues long. The chain's CDR3 is CASGPPSGSLTQYF. For the CDR3, the DNA is TGTGCCAGCGGACCCCCTAGCGGGAGTTTAACGCAGTATTTT.

The chain employs TRBV6-1 and TRBJ1-2, with D unclear. The length of the CDR3 is 12 residues. Germline-derived CDR1 and CDR2 are MNHNS and SASEGT. The V and J ends lost 7 bases and 4 bases respectively, with 10 bases between them. CDR3 sequence (DNA): TGTGCCAGCAAAGAGATCATCTATGGCTACACCTTC. As protein: CASKEIIYGYTF.

The chain combines TRBV10-1 with TRBJ1-2; TRBD1 might be the D (6 bases). V was trimmed by 4 bases and J by 7 bases, leaving 19 bases between them. Germline V CDR1 and CDR2: WNHNN, SYGVQD (reference sequence). This CDR3 is built from 15 residues. CDR3: CASSASGHWQGGYTF. The CDR3, as DNA: TGCGCCAGCAGTGCGTCGGGACATTGGCAGGGTGGCTACACCTTC.

This clone came up a few times. V gene TRBV6-4 combines with J gene TRBJ1-5; 8 bases align to TRBD1. The CDR3 loop spans 14 amino acids. The V and J ends lost 6 bases and 4 bases, in that order; junction bases with no gene match: 5. CDR1 and CDR2 (germline): MRHNA, SNTAGT. For the CDR3, the DNA is TGTGCCAGCAGCCCGACAGGGGAAAATCAGCCCCAGCATTTT. As protein: CASSPTGENQPQHF.

V gene TRBV7-3 combines with J gene TRBJ2-5; 8 bases are a match to TRBD1. CDR1 is SGHTA and CDR2 is FQGTGA in the germline V gene. The CDR3 totals 15 residues. V trimming: 2 bases; J trimming: 3 bases; junction bases outside the gene matches: 5. The chain's CDR3 is CASSLQGAPEETQYF. The CDR3 DNA reads TGTGCCAGCAGCTTACAGGGGGCGCCTGAAGAGACCCAGTACTTC.

A single count supports this clone. J is TRBJ2-5 and V is TRBV5-1; maybe TRBD1 (6 bases). This CDR3 region has 15 residues. With 5 bases removed from V and 0 bases from J, the gap between germline ends came to 14 bases. Germline V gene lookup returns CDR1 SGHRS and CDR2 YFSETQ. The CDR3 DNA reads TGCGCCAGCAGACCTGACAGGCATCACCAAGAGACCCAGTACTTC. Translation gives CASRPDRHHQETQYF.